These 9 T cell receptor beta chains originate from one sample sequenced in a study of radiotherapy plus CTLA-4 blockade in lung cancer. The protocol was immunoSEQ multiplex PCR, while the TCRdb copy is restricted to in-frame clones and leaves out a portion. The table lists some 87,000 clones, over 80% of them singletons. The sequencing used peripheral blood, collected from a patient treated with radiotherapy plus ipilimumab. These receptors came from a human donor with non-small cell lung cancer that progressed on radiotherapy plus ipilimumab.

This rearrangement joins TRBV7-9 to TRBJ1-2; D is undetermined. Trimming took 1 base from V and 2 from J, leaving 11 bases between them. Germline V gene lookup returns CDR1 SEHNR and CDR2 FQNEAQ (reference sequence). The CDR3 sequence is 15 residues long. CDR3 in amino acids: CASSLGEKGNYGYTF. The CDR3 DNA is TGTGCCAGCAGCTTAGGAGAGAAGGGAAACTATGGCTACACCTTC.

This CDR3 reads CASSLIQTWYGYTF. CDR3 in DNA: TGTGCCAGCAGCCTTATCCAGACTTGGTATGGCTACACCTTC. The gene calls are TRBV7-2 and TRBJ1-2; no firm D call. The V and J ends lost 5 bases and 5 bases respectively, with 15 bases between them. Germline loops: CDR1 SGHTA, CDR2 FQGNSA. CDR3 length: 14 residues. The variable domain in full, completed from reference TRBV7-2 and TRBJ1-2, reads GAGVSQSPSNKVTEKGKDVELRCDPISGHTALYWYRQSLGQGLEFLIYFQGNSAPDKSGLPSDRFSAERTGGSVSTLTIQRTQQEDSAVYLCASSLIQTWYGYTFGSGTRLTVV.

V and J are TRBV5-1 and TRBJ2-5; TRBD2 aligns across 10 bases. The trim removed 2 bases at V and 5 bases at J, leaving 6 bases unmatched. The CDR3 extends over 15 amino acids. Germline assignment: CDR1 SGHRS and CDR2 YFSETQ. The CDR3 region has the DNA TGCGCCAGCAGCTTAGCTAGCGGGGGCGGGGAGACCCAGTACTTC. Encoded protein: CASSLASGGGETQYF. Together with reference TRBV5-1 and TRBJ2-5, the CDR3 gives the full variable domain: KAGVTQTPRYLIKTRGQQVTLSCSPISGHRSVSWYQQTPGQGLQFLFEYFSETQRNKGNFPGRFSGRQFSNSRSEMNVSTLELGDSALYLCASSLASGGGETQYFGPGTRLLVL.

This rearrangement joins TRBV7-9 to TRBJ1-2, with TRBD1 identical over 9 bases. This CDR3 is built from 13 residues. Germline V gives CDR1 SEHNR, CDR2 FQNEAQ (reference sequence). V trimming: 11 bases; J trimming: 2 bases; junction bases outside the gene matches: 6. The CDR3 sequence: CASGQGPNYGYTF. The CDR3 DNA reads as TGTGCCTCGGGACAGGGCCCAAACTATGGCTACACCTTC.

On this clone: A junction end diverges from the germline sequence, so it may reflect a read error. This chain connects TRBV11-3 to TRBJ1-1, with D unresolved. Germline-derived CDR1 and CDR2 are SGHNT and YENEEA. The CDR3 totals 15 residues. The CDR3, as DNA: TGTGCCAGCAGATTAGATGGTAGGATGAACACTGAAGCTTTCTTT. Translating it yields CASRLDGRMNTEAFF.

CDR3 loop: CASSLMGQGRETQYF. CDR3 sequence (DNA): TGTGCCAGCAGCTTAATGGGACAGGGGAGAGAGACCCAGTACTTC. The chain links TRBV11-1 to TRBJ2-5, with TRBD1 matching 10 bases. V shed 2 bases and J 4 bases; nucleotides not matched to a gene: 4. CDR1 is SGHAT, CDR2 FQDESV, per germline (reference sequence). The CDR3 covers 15 residues.

This clone appeared a few times. This chain links TRBV7-9 with TRBJ1-1; 7 bases align to TRBD1. Germline lookup yields CDR1 SEHNR and CDR2 FQNEAQ (reference sequence). This CDR3 comprises 14 residues. Losses at the gene ends were 6 bases for V and 4 bases for J; bases not matched to a gene: 8. The CDR3 DNA reads TGTGCCAGCAGAAGACAGGGTCAGGGCACTGAAGCTTTCTTT. It codes for CASRRQGQGTEAFF.

The CDR3 spells CASSYGQGAPDTQYF. The CDR3 region has the DNA TGTGCCAGCAGTTACGGTCAGGGGGCCCCAGATACGCAGTATTTT. The chain links TRBV6-5 to TRBJ2-3; 8 nucleotides line up with TRBD1. This CDR3 has 15 amino acids. Per germline, CDR1 MNHEY and CDR2 SVGAGI. Losses at the gene ends were 2 bases for V and 4 bases for J; bases not matched to a gene: 5.

The rearrangement links TRBV5-1 to TRBJ2-3; D gene ambiguous. This CDR3 contains 12 residues. Germline values: CDR1 SGHRS, CDR2 YFSETQ. V was cut by 1 base and J by 4 bases, with 4 bases left in between. Here the CDR3 reads CASSLFADTQYF. Written as DNA, the CDR3 is TGCGCCAGCAGCTTGTTTGCAGATACGCAGTATTTT.